The rows below give T cell receptor beta chains drawn from one sample of a study of identical twins. TCRdb passed the 5' RACE reads through MiXCR, listing each CDR3 protein once. The table includes about 520,000 distinct CDR3 sequences, under 25% detected once. These data also formed part of another study, on T cells expressing NK-cell markers.

Sequencing was carried out using CD4+ T cells sorted from blood. These receptors were obtained from a woman aged 18-29 years in good health. The CDR3 runs from the conserved cysteine through the conserved F or W. The D gene is left open where the match is weak. Rows may omit the clone size; those that give it use once, few, many or a size class.

CDR3: CASTTRRGAYGYTF; DNA: TGTGCCAGCACCACCCGTCGGGGGGCTTATGGCTACACCTTC; length: 14; size: few; J: TRBJ1-2; V: TRBV6-1; D: NA
CDR3: CSARASREKLFF; DNA: TGCAGTGCTAGAGCCAGCAGGGAAAAACTGTTTTTT; length: 12; size: few; J: TRBJ1-4; V: TRBV20-1; D: NA
CDR3: CASRLGDAGTEAFF; DNA: TGTGCCAGCAGACTCGGGGACGCTGGGACTGAAGCTTTCTTT; length: 14; size: NA; J: TRBJ1-1; V: TRBV6-5; D: NA
CDR3: CSARGYGGSREETQYF; DNA: TGCAGTGCCAGGGGTTACGGGGGATCGAGGGAAGAGACCCAGTACTTC; length: 16; size: NA; J: TRBJ2-5; V: TRBV20-1; D: NA
CDR3: CASSHRGTGGREETQYF; DNA: TGTGCCAGCAGCCACCGAGGGACAGGGGGGCGCGAAGAGACCCAGTACTTC; length: 17; size: NA; J: TRBJ2-5; V: TRBV4-2; D: TRBD1
CDR3: CASSAGRRGGYTF; DNA: TGTGCCAGCAGCGCGGGGAGGCGGGGTGGCTACACCTTC; length: 13; size: few; J: TRBJ1-2; V: TRBV9; D: NA
CDR3: CASSGLADNEQFF; DNA: TGCGCCAGCAGCGGACTAGCGGACAATGAGCAGTTCTTC; length: 13; size: NA; J: TRBJ2-1; V: TRBV10-1; D: TRBD2
CDR3: CASSQGMTDTQYF; DNA: TGCGCCAGCAGCCAAGGCATGACAGATACGCAGTATTTT; length: 13; size: many; J: TRBJ2-3; V: TRBV4-3; D: NA
CDR3: CATGTSRETQYF; DNA: TGTGCTACCGGGACTAGTCGGGAGACCCAGTACTTC; length: 12; size: NA; J: TRBJ2-5; V: TRBV10-3; D: TRBD2
CDR3: CASSYRSGIFNEQFF; DNA: TGTGCCAGCAGTTACCGGTCGGGGATCTTCAATGAGCAGTTCTTC; length: 15; size: few; J: TRBJ2-1; V: TRBV6-2/TRBV6-3; D: NA
CDR3: CAISESYPRSNEKLFF; DNA: TGTGCCATCAGTGAGTCGTACCCGCGCAGTAATGAAAAACTGTTTTTT; length: 16; size: NA; J: TRBJ1-4; V: TRBV10-3; D: NA
CDR3: CAISDPPRASQETQYF; DNA: TGTGCCATCAGTGATCCGCCGAGGGCGTCCCAAGAGACCCAGTACTTC; length: 16; size: NA; J: TRBJ2-5; V: TRBV10-3; D: NA
CDR3: CASSELDRGGEQYF; DNA: TGTGCCAGCAGTGAACTGGACAGGGGAGGAGAGCAGTACTTC; length: 14; size: few; J: TRBJ2-7; V: TRBV2; D: TRBD1
CDR3: CASSVTRQEKLFF; DNA: TGCGCCAGCAGCGTCACTCGGCAGGAAAAACTGTTTTTT; length: 13; size: NA; J: TRBJ1-4; V: TRBV5-1; D: NA
CDR3: CASSVGTGYSEQYF; DNA: TGTGCCAGCAGCGTTGGGACAGGGTATTCCGAGCAGTACTTC; length: 14; size: few; J: TRBJ2-7; V: TRBV9; D: TRBD1
CDR3: CASRWTTTSYEQYF; DNA: TGTGCCAGCAGGTGGACTACCACCTCCTACGAGCAGTACTTC; length: 14; size: NA; J: TRBJ2-7; V: TRBV6-1; D: NA
CDR3: CSASHGGIGELFF; DNA: TGCAGTGCTAGTCACGGGGGAATCGGGGAGCTGTTTTTT; length: 13; size: NA; J: TRBJ2-2; V: TRBV20-1; D: NA
CDR3: CASSTQGTPYEQYF; DNA: TGTGCCAGCAGCACCCAGGGGACACCCTACGAGCAGTACTTC; length: 14; size: many; J: TRBJ2-7; V: TRBV5-5; D: NA
CDR3: CASSFRRGYLSGANVLTF; DNA: TGTGCCAGCAGTTTTAGGCGGGGATACCTCTCTGGGGCCAACGTCCTGACTTTC; length: 18; size: few; J: TRBJ2-6; V: TRBV27; D: NA
CDR3: CASSYRDSLIEAFF; DNA: TGTGCCAGCAGTTACCGGGACAGCCTAATTGAAGCTTTCTTT; length: 14; size: NA; J: TRBJ1-1; V: TRBV2; D: TRBD1
CDR3: CASSPFITRAKNTEAFF; DNA: TGTGCCAGTAGCCCATTTATCACCAGGGCGAAGAACACTGAAGCTTTCTTT; length: 17; size: NA; J: TRBJ1-1; V: TRBV19; D: NA
CDR3: CASSENSGTDTQYF; DNA: TGCGCCAGCAGCGAAAATAGTGGGACAGATACGCAGTATTTT; length: 14; size: once; J: TRBJ2-3; V: TRBV5-1; D: NA
CDR3: CAIRDARRDQETQYF; DNA: TGTGCCATCAGGGACGCGAGGCGGGATCAAGAGACCCAGTACTTC; length: 15; size: NA; J: TRBJ2-5; V: TRBV10-3; D: NA